This is a list of T cell receptor beta chains from one sample in a study of cytomegalovirus exposure and HLA in healthy donors. The method was immunoSEQ multiplex PCR; TCRdb's version includes in-frame clones alone and lacks a portion of them. The profile shows around 130,000 clones, 77% of them singletons. The sample was PBMCs. The receptors were gathered from a woman aged 60-75 years in good health and CMV-seronegative. The CDR3 runs from the conserved cysteine through the conserved F or W. The D gene is left open where the match is weak. Not every row has a clone size; where given, it reads once, few, many or a size class.

NA | TRBJ2-3 | few | TRBV28 | TGTGCCAGCAGTATAACTGGGGCTAGCGTTCGTACAGATACGCAGTATTTT | CASSITGASVRTDTQYF
NA | TRBJ1-4 | NA | TRBV5-1 | TGCGCCAGCAGCTTGGTAGGAGATGGTAATGAAAAACTGTTTTTT | CASSLVGDGNEKLFF
TRBD2 | TRBJ2-4 | NA | TRBV28 | TGTGCCACCCTGTCCTCGCTAGCGGGAGGCCTAGCCAAAAACATTCAGTACTTC | CATLSSLAGGLAKNIQYF
NA | TRBJ2-6 | NA | TRBV2 | TGTGCCAGCAGTAGACTATTAGTTGGGGCCAACGTCCTGACTTTC | CASSRLLVGANVLTF
NA | TRBJ1-2 | NA | TRBV25-1 | TGTGCCAGCAGTGAAAGGCAGGGCGATGGCTACACCTTC | CASSERQGDGYTF
NA | TRBJ2-2 | NA | TRBV9 | TGTGCCAGCACCAGCAGGGCTTTCACCGGGGAGCTGTTTTTT | CASTSRAFTGELFF
TRBD2 | TRBJ2-5 | NA | TRBV19 | TGTGCCAGTCGAGAGACTAGCGGGAGCCAAGAGACCCAGTACTTC | CASRETSGSQETQYF
NA | TRBJ2-5 | NA | TRBV25-1 | TGTGCCAGCAGTAAAAAATTGACAGGTGCCGAGACCCAGTACTTC | CASSKKLTGAETQYF
TRBD2 | TRBJ2-5 | few | TRBV6-6 | TGTGCCAGCAGTTACGAAGGTAGCGGGGGGAGAGAGACCCAGTACTTC | CASSYEGSGGRETQYF
TRBD2 | TRBJ2-1 | few | TRBV10-3 | TGTGCCTCCAAAGGGAGGGAGTTCTACAATGAGCAGTTCTTC | CASKGREFYNEQFF
NA | TRBJ1-6 | NA | TRBV19 | TGTGCCAGTGCGCGGGAGAATAATTCACCCCTCCACTTT | CASARENNSPLHF
NA | TRBJ2-7 | NA | TRBV28 | TGTGCCAGCCGCATATTTCTCGGTTCCTACGAGCAGTACTTC | CASRIFLGSYEQYF
NA | TRBJ2-7 | NA | TRBV5-1 | TGCGCCAGCAGCAGAAGACAGGACCTCTACGAGCAGTACTTC | CASSRRQDLYEQYF
NA | TRBJ1-1 | NA | TRBV5-1 | TGCGCCAGCAGCTTGCCAGGGATGAGCACTGAAGCTTTCTTT | CASSLPGMSTEAFF
NA | TRBJ1-4 | NA | TRBV10-2 | TGCGCCAGCGGGGAAAACAGGGCTACTAATGAAAAACTGTTTTTT | CASGENRATNEKLFF
NA | TRBJ1-1 | few | TRBV6-1 | TGTGCCAGCAGGCTGGGGGGAGGGACTGAAGCTTTCTTT | CASRLGGGTEAFF
NA | TRBJ1-1 | NA | TRBV5-1 | TGCGCCAGCAGCTTGGTGGGGGGGCCCCGGATGAACACTGAAGCTTTCTTT | CASSLVGGPRMNTEAFF
NA | TRBJ2-7 | few | TRBV9 | TGTGCCAGCAGCGTAGGGGACACCTACGAGCAGTACTTC | CASSVGDTYEQYF
NA | TRBJ2-7 | once | TRBV6-1 | TGTGCCAGCACCGACCCGAGGGCAGACTCCTACGAGCAGTACTTC | CASTDPRADSYEQYF
NA | TRBJ1-5 | NA | TRBV7-9 | TGTGCCAGCAGCTCCGTACACCTGGGAGGTCAGCCCCAGCATTTT | CASSSVHLGGQPQHF
NA | TRBJ1-1 | NA | TRBV7-2 | TGTGCCAGCAGCTTAAGTGGGGCAGGCCTCTTCACTGAAGCTTTCTTT | CASSLSGAGLFTEAFF
TRBD2 | TRBJ2-1 | few | TRBV7-9 | TGTGCCAGCAGCTTAGCGCGTATAGCGGGAGGCCCCTACAATGAGCAGTTCTTC | CASSLARIAGGPYNEQFF
NA | TRBJ1-2 | NA | TRBV6-5 | TGTGCCAGCAGTTACTCAGCCACGGACAGACACTATGGCTACACCTTC | CASSYSATDRHYGYTF
NA | TRBJ2-7 | NA | TRBV28 | TGTGCCTCAGCTCTGGACGGACTCAGGTACTTC | CASALDGLRYF
NA | TRBJ1-2 | NA | TRBV7-9 | TGTGCCAGCAGCGCCGAGGCCCTCTATGGCTACACCTTC | CASSAEALYGYTF
NA | TRBJ1-2 | NA | TRBV29-1 | TGCAGCGCCCTCGTCTTAGGGAGGGATGGCTACACCTTC | CSALVLGRDGYTF
TRBD1 | TRBJ2-7 | NA | TRBV28 | TGTGCCAGCGGTGGGGGACAGGGGGCCGTCGAGCAGTACTTC | CASGGGQGAVEQYF
NA | TRBJ2-3 | NA | TRBV5-6 | TGTGCCAGCAGCCTGGTCGGGGGGCGCGGAGATACGCAGTATTTT | CASSLVGGRGDTQYF
TRBD1 | TRBJ2-7 | NA | TRBV2 | TGTGCCAGCAGGGGGACAGGGGCCCCCTACGAGCAGTACTTC | CASRGTGAPYEQYF
NA | TRBJ2-3 | NA | TRBV7-9 | TGTGCCAGCAGCCCTCGGGATACGCAGTATTTT | CASSPRDTQYF
TRBD1 | TRBJ1-1 | NA | TRBV6-5 | TGTGCCAGCGGTTTCGGGACAGGGGGGACTGAAGCTTTCTTT | CASGFGTGGTEAFF
NA | TRBJ1-5 | NA | TRBV19 | TGTGCCAGTAGTATATTCTCCATACAGAATCAGCCCCAGCATTTT | CASSIFSIQNQPQHF
NA | TRBJ1-3 | NA | TRBV21-1 | TGTGCCAGCAGCAAAGACCCCCGGGAACAGGGGGCCGACACCATATATTTT | CASSKDPREQGADTIYF
TRBD2 | TRBJ2-3 | few | TRBV11-2 | TGTGCCAGCAGCTTGACGGGGGGGCGCGTTACGCAGTATTTT | CASSLTGGRVTQYF
NA | TRBJ2-4 | NA | TRBV5-4 | TGTGCCAGCATCGGGCCAGGGGAAAACATTCAGTACTTC | CASIGPGENIQYF